The 21 T cell receptor beta chains below come from one sample, sequenced in a study of shared clonotypes between healthy human individuals. Using immunoSEQ multiplex PCR, the repertoire was profiled, and TCRdb retains in-frame clones only, with some absent. Among about 1 million clones listed, approximately 80% were seen once. The sample was memory CD4+ T cells from PBMCs. Subset here: CD45RA-negative fraction. Every receptor here comes from a man between 18 and 29 years old in good health. Some clones in this sample may be carry-over from other donors' samples.

The V gene is TRBV9, the J gene TRBJ2-3; TRBD2 aligns across 9 bases. The CDR3 covers 17 residues. Unmatched junction bases numbered 10, after V lost 0 bases and J lost 5 bases. CDR1 is SGDLS and CDR2 is YYNGEE in the germline V gene. The CDR3 DNA sequence: TGTGCCAGCAGCGTAGCTGGGGCTAGCGGGATGGGAGATACGCAGTATTTT. This codes for CASSVAGASGMGDTQYF.

This chain links TRBV28 with TRBJ1-2, with 7 bases identical to TRBD1. The junction had 5 bases not matched to a gene; V was cut back by 2 bases and J by 5 bases. CDR1 and CDR2 from the germline V gene are MDHEN and SYDVKM. This CDR3 is 14 amino acids long. Here the CDR3 reads CASSLTGQWYGYTF. CDR3 bases: TGTGCCAGCAGTTTAACGGGACAGTGGTATGGCTACACCTTC.

The V and J genes are TRBV9 and TRBJ2-3, with D perhaps matching TRBD1 (6 bases). CDR3 length: 15 amino acids. CDR1 and CDR2 from the germline V gene are SGDLS and YYNGEE. V lost 0 bases and J lost 2, with 10 bases in between. Here the CDR3 reads CASSVEQGYTDTQYF. Here the CDR3 DNA reads TGTGCCAGCAGCGTAGAACAGGGCTACACAGATACGCAGTATTTT.

The genes are TRBV2 and TRBJ1-4; D ambiguous. Germline V gene lookup returns CDR1 SNHLY and CDR2 FYNNEI. V shed 3 bases and J shed 8 bases, with 10 bases lying between them. CDR3 length equals 13 residues. The CDR3 nucleotides read TGTGCCAGCAGTGACACTAGCGCGGAAAAACTGTTTTTT. Translated, it gives CASSDTSAEKLFF.

The CDR3 sequence: CASSLTSDNRARFF. The CDR3 bases are TGTGCCAGCAGCCTGACTAGCGATAATCGGGCCCGGTTCTTC. The chain has TRBV7-3 and TRBJ2-1, with 8 bases identical to TRBD2. The CDR3 runs to 14 residues. Trimming cost V 5 bases and J 15 bases; bases outside gene matches: 15. Germline lookup yields CDR1 SGHTA and CDR2 FQGTGA.

The chain combines TRBV28 with TRBJ2-3; no clear D. This CDR3 is 13 amino acids long. Germline lookup yields CDR1 MDHEN and CDR2 SYDVKM. The ends were cut back, 8 bases at V and 0 bases at J, with 9 bases in the middle. This chain's CDR3 is CASGPPSTDTQYF. The CDR3 bases are TGTGCCAGCGGGCCTCCTAGCACAGATACGCAGTATTTT.

Only a few counts were recorded for this clone. The sample carries other DNA sequences with the same CDR3. V usage is TRBV18 and J usage is TRBJ2-3; D not resolved. This CDR3 is built from 12 residues. Germline CDR1 and CDR2: KGHSH and LQKENI. V was pared by 2 bases and J by 1 base, with 1 base between. DNA of the CDR3: TGTGCCAGCTCACCAGGCACAGATACGCAGTATTTT. Its protein product is CASSPGTDTQYF.

The DNA for the CDR3 is TGTGCCAGCCAGAAGAACTCAGGAGATACGCAGTATTTT. As protein: CASQKNSGDTQYF. The genes are TRBV2 and TRBJ2-3; D is undetermined. The CDR3 runs 13 residues. Trimming left V 8 bases short and J 5 bases short, with 14 bases between. Germline V gene lookup returns CDR1 SNHLY and CDR2 FYNNEI.

This chain joins TRBV29-1 and TRBJ2-1; 11 bases map to TRBD2. The CDR3 loop spans 17 amino acids. In germline, CDR1 is SQVTM, CDR2 ANQGSEA. V lost 1 base to trimming and J lost 4 bases; unmatched junction nucleotides: 9. For the CDR3, the DNA is TGCAGCGTTGAAGGAGAACTGACTAGCGGGACGTACAATGAGCAGTTCTTC. Protein sequence: CSVEGELTSGTYNEQFF.

This clone was picked up a small number of times. Other DNA sequences within the sample encode an identical CDR3. The J gene is TRBJ2-2, the V gene TRBV5-6; D call uncertain. The germline V gene has CDR1 SGHDT and CDR2 YYEEEE. The length of the CDR3 is 12 residues. The ends were cut back, 1 base at V and 2 bases at J, with 0 bases in the middle. CDR3 sequence: CASSLNTGELFF. The CDR3, as DNA: TGTGCCAGCAGCTTGAACACCGGGGAGCTGTTTTTT.

The chain couples TRBV29-1 to TRBJ2-6, with D perhaps being TRBD1 or TRBD2 (6 bases each). This CDR3 spans 13 amino acids. Germline-derived CDR1 and CDR2 are SQVTM and ANQGSEA. Trimming took off 7 bases at V and 4 bases at J, with 11 bases between the two ends. The CDR3 loop reads CSARGAGANVLTF. In nucleotides, the CDR3 is TGCAGCGCTAGGGGGGCGGGGGCCAACGTCCTGACTTTC.

This chain joins TRBV11-2 and TRBJ2-5, with D perhaps being TRBD1 or TRBD2 (5 bases each). Deletions cut 6 bases from V and 1 base from J, with 12 bases between. The CDR3 runs to 14 residues. The germline gives CDR1 SGHAT, CDR2 FQNNGV. CDR3 sequence reads: CASSLVRGQETQYF. CDR3 coding DNA: TGTGCCAGCAGTCTCGTGAGGGGCCAAGAGACCCAGTACTTC.

The genes are TRBV30 and TRBJ2-7, with 9 bases identical to TRBD1. Germline values: CDR1 GTSNPN, CDR2 SVGIG (reference sequence). V gave up 3 bases and J gave up 6 bases; unmatched junction bases: 15. The CDR3 covers 16 residues. This chain's CDR3 is CAWRREIGTGNGEQYF. As DNA, the CDR3 is TGTGCCTGGAGAAGAGAAATAGGGACAGGGAATGGCGAGCAGTACTTC.

This clone was picked up one time. The CDR3 region is CASSAQTDGSEKLFF. Here the CDR3 DNA reads TGCGCCAGCAGCGCCCAGACCGATGGAAGTGAAAAACTGTTTTTT. The chain combines TRBV5-1 with TRBJ1-4; D is unclear. This CDR3 has 15 residues. With 4 bases removed from V and 7 bases from J, the gap between germline ends came to 17 bases. The germline V gene has CDR1 SGHRS and CDR2 YFSETQ. Supplemented by reference TRBV5-1 and TRBJ1-4, the full variable domain reads KAGVTQTPRYLIKTRGQQVTLSCSPISGHRSVSWYQQTPGQGLQFLFEYFSETQRNKGNFPGRFSGRQFSNSRSEMNVSTLELGDSALYLCASSAQTDGSEKLFFGSGTQLSVL.

The rearrangement links TRBV7-2 to TRBJ1-1; D not resolved. The CDR3 runs 15 residues. Trimming took 0 bases from V and 6 from J, leaving 14 bases between them. From germline, CDR1 is SGHTA and CDR2 FQGNSA. As DNA, the CDR3 is TGTGCCAGCAGCTTAGCGGTTCCAGTATACGCTGAAGCTTTCTTT. It codes for CASSLAVPVYAEAFF.

The rearrangement links TRBV5-1 to TRBJ2-5, with D unclear. Germline lookup yields CDR1 SGHRS and CDR2 YFSETQ. The CDR3 is 13 amino acids. Trimming took 0 bases from V and 2 from J, leaving 5 bases between them. In DNA form, the CDR3 reads TGCGCCAGCAGCTTGGACTGGCAAGAGACCCAGTACTTC. This gives the protein CASSLDWQETQYF.

This chain connects TRBV2 to TRBJ2-7; D not resolved. Germline-derived CDR1 and CDR2 are SNHLY and FYNNEI. Trimming shortened V by 6 bases and J by 0 bases, and 6 bases separated the two germline ends. The length of the CDR3 is 12 residues. The CDR3 spells CASRGSSYEQYF. CDR3 coding DNA: TGTGCCAGCAGAGGCAGCTCCTACGAGCAGTACTTC.

V is TRBV30 and J is TRBJ2-4; the D is unclear. Between the trimmed V and J ends, which lost 1 base and 6 bases, there was a span of 13 bases. The CDR3 sequence is 14 residues long. Germline V CDR1 and CDR2: GTSNPN, SVGIG (reference sequence). CDR3 in DNA: TGTGCCTGGAGTGGTTTCGGCGGTTCAAACATTCAGTACTTC. Amino acids: CAWSGFGGSNIQYF.

The chain is built from TRBV28 and TRBJ1-2, with D uncertain. Germline CDR1 reads MDHEN; CDR2 reads SYDVKM. The CDR3 contains 11 residues. V dropped 4 bases and J dropped 4 bases, with 4 bases sitting between them. The chain's CDR3 is CASSYSYGYTF. CDR3 coding DNA: TGTGCCAGCAGTTACAGCTATGGCTACACCTTC.

This chain connects TRBV2 to TRBJ2-2; 7 positions match TRBD1. After removal of 7 bases from V and 5 bases from J, the junction contained 7 bases not matched to a gene. Germline assignment: CDR1 SNHLY and CDR2 FYNNEI. The CDR3 contains 14 residues. CDR3 region: CASKGGPGTGELFF. The CDR3 DNA sequence: TGTGCCAGCAAAGGGGGCCCGGGAACCGGGGAGCTGTTTTTT.

The chain has TRBV4-2 and TRBJ2-1; D could derive from TRBD1 or TRBD2 (6 bases each). Germline V gene sequence: CDR1 LGHNA, CDR2 YNFKEQ. This CDR3 contains 15 residues. V was clipped by 1 base and J by 7 bases, with 14 bases between them. Here the CDR3 reads CASSQADQGRNEQFF. The CDR3 DNA reads as TGTGCCAGCAGCCAAGCGGATCAGGGGAGGAATGAGCAGTTCTTC.